The source of this T cell receptor (beta chain) is a study of blood T cell repertoires in COVID-19. Germline CDR1 and CDR2: MNHEY and SMNVEV (reference sequence). The CDR3 is 13 residues long. Between the trimmed V and J ends, which lost 0 bases and 6 bases, there was a span of 6 bases. Libraries were prepared by immunoSEQ multiplex PCR; TCRdb keeps only in-frame clonotypes and omits some of them. Of fewer than 85,000 clones listed, about nine tenths are singletons. The specimen sequenced was peripheral blood. The clonotype was recovered from a human donor in a cohort sampled during active COVID-19. The J gene is TRBJ2-1, the V gene TRBV27; D possibly corresponds to TRBD2 (6 bases). The CDR3 is CASSLSTSNEQFF. DNA of the CDR3: TGTGCCAGCAGTTTATCGACTAGCAATGAGCAGTTCTTC.